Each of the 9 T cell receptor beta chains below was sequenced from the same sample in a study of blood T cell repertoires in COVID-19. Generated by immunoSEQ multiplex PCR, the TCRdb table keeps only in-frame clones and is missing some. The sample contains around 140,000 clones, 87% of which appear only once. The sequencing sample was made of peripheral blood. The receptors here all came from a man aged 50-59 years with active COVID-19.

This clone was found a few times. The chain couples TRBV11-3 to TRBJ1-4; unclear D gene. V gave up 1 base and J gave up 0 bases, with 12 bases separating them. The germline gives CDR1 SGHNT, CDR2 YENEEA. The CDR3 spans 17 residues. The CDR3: CASSLVVSLATNEKLFF. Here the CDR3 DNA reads TGTGCCAGCAGCTTAGTCGTGTCCCTCGCAACTAATGAAAAACTGTTTTTT.

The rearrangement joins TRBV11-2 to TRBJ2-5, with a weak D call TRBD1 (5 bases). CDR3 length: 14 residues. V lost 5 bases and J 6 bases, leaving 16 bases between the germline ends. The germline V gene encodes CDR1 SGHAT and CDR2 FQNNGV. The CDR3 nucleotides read TGTGCCAGCAGCCCCCCCCCTGCAGGGCAGACCCAGTACTTC. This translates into CASSPPPAGQTQYF.

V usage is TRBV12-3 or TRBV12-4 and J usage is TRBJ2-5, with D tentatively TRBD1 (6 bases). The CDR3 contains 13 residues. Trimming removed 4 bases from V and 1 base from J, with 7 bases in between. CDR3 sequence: CASSYRVQETQYF. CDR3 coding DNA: TGTGCCAGCAGTTACAGGGTCCAAGAGACCCAGTACTTC.

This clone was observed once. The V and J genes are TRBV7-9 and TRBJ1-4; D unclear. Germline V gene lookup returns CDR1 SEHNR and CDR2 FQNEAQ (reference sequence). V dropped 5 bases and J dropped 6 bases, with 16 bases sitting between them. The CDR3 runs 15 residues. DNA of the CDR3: TGTGCCAGCAGCGCGTCGAGGGTCCGGGATGAAAAACTGTTTTTT. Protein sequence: CASSASRVRDEKLFF.

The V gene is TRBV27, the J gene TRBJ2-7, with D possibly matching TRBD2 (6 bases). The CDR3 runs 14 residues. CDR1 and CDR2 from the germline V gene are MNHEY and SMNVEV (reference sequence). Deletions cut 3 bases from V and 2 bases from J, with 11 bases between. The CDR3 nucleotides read TGTGCCAGCAGTTTGGGAGGAGGGACCTACGAGCAGTACTTC. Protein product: CASSLGGGTYEQYF.

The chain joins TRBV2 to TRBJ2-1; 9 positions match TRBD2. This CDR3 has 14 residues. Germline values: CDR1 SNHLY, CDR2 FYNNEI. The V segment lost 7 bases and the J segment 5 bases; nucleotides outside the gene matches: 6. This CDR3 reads CASIGQRGDNEQFF. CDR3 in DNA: TGTGCCAGCATCGGTCAGCGGGGGGACAATGAGCAGTTCTTC. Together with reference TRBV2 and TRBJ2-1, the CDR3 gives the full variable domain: EPEVTQTPSHQVTQMGQEVILRCVPISNHLYFYWYRQILGQKVEFLVSFYNNEISEKSEIFDDQFSVERPDGSNFTLKIRSTKLEDSAMYFCASIGQRGDNEQFFGPGTRLTVL.

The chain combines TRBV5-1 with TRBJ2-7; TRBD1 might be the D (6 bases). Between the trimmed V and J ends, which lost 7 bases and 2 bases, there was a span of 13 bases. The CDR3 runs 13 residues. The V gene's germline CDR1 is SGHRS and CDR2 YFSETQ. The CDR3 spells CASRRQAPYEQYF. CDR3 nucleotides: TGCGCCAGCCGGAGACAGGCTCCCTACGAGCAGTACTTC.

The CDR3: CSVELTSWQETQYF. The CDR3 bases are TGCAGCGTTGAACTGACTAGTTGGCAAGAGACCCAGTACTTC. The chain links TRBV29-1 to TRBJ2-5; the D gene is possibly TRBD2 (6 bases). In germline, CDR1 is SQVTM, CDR2 ANQGSEA. Trimming shortened V by 2 bases and J by 2 bases, and 12 bases separated the two germline ends. The CDR3 has 14 amino acids.

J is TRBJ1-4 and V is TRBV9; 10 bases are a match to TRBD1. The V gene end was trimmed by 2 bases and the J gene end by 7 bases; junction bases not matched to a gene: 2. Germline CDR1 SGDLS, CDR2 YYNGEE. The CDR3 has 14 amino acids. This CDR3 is CASSVGTGAEKLFF. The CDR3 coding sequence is TGTGCCAGCAGCGTCGGGACAGGGGCTGAAAAACTGTTTTTT.